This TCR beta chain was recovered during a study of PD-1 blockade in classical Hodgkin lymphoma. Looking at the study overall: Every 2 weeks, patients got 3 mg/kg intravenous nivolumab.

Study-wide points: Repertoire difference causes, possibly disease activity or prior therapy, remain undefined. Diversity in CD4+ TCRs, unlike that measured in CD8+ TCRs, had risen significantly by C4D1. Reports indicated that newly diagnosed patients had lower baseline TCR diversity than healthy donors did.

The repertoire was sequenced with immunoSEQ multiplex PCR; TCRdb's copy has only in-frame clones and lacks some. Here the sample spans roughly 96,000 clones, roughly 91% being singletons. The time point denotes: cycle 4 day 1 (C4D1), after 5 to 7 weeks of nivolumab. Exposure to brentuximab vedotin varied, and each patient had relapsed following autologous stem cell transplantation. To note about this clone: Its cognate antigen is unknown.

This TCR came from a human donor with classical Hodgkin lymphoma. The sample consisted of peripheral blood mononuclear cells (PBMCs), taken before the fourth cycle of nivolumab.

Here the CDR3 reads CSVEARGGYEQYF. CDR3 DNA sequence: TGCAGCGTTGAGGCCAGGGGTGGTTACGAGCAGTACTTC. V is TRBV29-1 and J is TRBJ2-7; D is perhaps TRBD1 (6 bases). V lost 3 bases to trimming and J lost 4 bases, with 13 bases between them. CDR1 and CDR2 (germline): SQVTM, ANQGSEA. The CDR3 contains 13 residues.